The clone carrying this T cell receptor (beta chain) was observed many times. Its cognate antigen is unknown. This specimen belongs to a study of T cell repertoires in cytomegalovirus infection. Study-level background: Public TCR beta signatures marked donors with CMV infection and the matching HLA. Study conclusions and caveats: HLA-C-restricted CMV-specific TCR beta clonotypes were dominant in the ex vivo response. Cumulative frequency of public TCR beta families picked out carriers of CMV plus the relevant HLA.

Germline assignment: CDR1 SGHTA and CDR2 FQGNSA. This CDR3 region has 15 residues. The ends were cut back, 6 bases at V and 1 base at J, with 15 bases in the middle. TCRdb re-analysed the reads in MiXCR, keeping a single row per CDR3 protein. The sample includes 250,000 or so distinct CDR3 sequences, roughly 10% of them seen just once. This TCR was sampled from a human donor in good health (CMV status not recorded). Some clones in this sample may be carry-over from other donors' samples. The sequenced material came from PBMCs. The chain uses TRBV7-2 and TRBJ1-1, with D tentatively TRBD1 (5 bases). The chain's CDR3 is CASRRDEGRNTEAFF. The CDR3 bases are TGTGCCAGCAGGCGGGACGAGGGGAGGAACACTGAAGCTTTCTTT.